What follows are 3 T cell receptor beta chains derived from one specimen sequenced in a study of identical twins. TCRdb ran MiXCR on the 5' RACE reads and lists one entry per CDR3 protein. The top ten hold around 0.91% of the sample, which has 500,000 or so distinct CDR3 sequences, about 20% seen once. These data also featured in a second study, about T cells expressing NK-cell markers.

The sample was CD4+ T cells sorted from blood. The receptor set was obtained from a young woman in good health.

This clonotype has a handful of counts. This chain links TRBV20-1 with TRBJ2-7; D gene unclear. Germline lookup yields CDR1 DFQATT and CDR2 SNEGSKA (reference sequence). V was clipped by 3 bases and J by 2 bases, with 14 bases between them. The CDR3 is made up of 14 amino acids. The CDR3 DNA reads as TGCAGTGCTAGGGTGTTTGGGCTGGCCTACGAGCAGTACTTC. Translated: CSARVFGLAYEQYF.

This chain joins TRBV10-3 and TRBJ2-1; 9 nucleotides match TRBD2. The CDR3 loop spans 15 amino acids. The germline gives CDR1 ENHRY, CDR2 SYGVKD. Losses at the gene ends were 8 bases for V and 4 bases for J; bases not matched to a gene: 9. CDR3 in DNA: TGTGCCATCCGGCCTAGCGGGGAAGATTACAATGAGCAGTTCTTC. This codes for CAIRPSGEDYNEQFF.

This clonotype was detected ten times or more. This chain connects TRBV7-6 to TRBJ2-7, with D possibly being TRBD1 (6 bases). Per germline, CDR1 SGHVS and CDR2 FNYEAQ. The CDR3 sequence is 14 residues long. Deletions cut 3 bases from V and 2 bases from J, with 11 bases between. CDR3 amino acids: CASSLETGPYEQYF. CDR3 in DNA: TGTGCCAGCAGCTTGGAGACAGGACCCTACGAGCAGTACTTC.